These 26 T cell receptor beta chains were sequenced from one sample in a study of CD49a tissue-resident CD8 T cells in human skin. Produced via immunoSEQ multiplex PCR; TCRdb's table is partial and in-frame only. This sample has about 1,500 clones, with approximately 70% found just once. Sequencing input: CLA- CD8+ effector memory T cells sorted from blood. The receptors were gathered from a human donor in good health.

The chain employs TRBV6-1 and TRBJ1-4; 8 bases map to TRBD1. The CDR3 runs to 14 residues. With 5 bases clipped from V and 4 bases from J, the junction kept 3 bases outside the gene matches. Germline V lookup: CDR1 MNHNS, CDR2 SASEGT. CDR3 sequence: CASSWTGNNEKLFF. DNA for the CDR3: TGTGCCAGCAGTTGGACAGGGAATAATGAAAAACTGTTTTTT.

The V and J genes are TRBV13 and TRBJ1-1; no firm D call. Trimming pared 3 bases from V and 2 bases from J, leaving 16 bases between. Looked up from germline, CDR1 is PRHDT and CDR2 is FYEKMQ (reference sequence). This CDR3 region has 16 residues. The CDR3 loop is CASSLGQRHINTEAFF. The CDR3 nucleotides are TGTGCCAGCAGCTTGGGCCAGAGACACATAAACACTGAAGCTTTCTTT.

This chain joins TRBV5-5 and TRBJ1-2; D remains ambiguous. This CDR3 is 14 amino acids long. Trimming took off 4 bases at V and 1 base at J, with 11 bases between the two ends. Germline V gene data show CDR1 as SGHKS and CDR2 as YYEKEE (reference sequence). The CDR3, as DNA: TGTGCCAGCAGCCCGTCGGGAGTTAACTATGGCTACACCTTC. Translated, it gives CASSPSGVNYGYTF.

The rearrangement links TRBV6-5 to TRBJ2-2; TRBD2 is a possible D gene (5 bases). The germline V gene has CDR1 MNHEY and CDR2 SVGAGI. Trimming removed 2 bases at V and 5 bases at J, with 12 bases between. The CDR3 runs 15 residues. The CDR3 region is CASSYGTSGTGELFF. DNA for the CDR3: TGTGCCAGCAGTTACGGCACTAGTGGAACCGGGGAGCTGTTTTTT.

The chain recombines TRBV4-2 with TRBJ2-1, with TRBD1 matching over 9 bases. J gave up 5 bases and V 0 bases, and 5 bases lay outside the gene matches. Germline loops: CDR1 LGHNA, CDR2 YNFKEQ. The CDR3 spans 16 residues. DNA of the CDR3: TGTGCCAGCAGCCAAGAAGCGGGACAGGGAAACAATGAGCAGTTCTTC. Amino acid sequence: CASSQEAGQGNNEQFF.

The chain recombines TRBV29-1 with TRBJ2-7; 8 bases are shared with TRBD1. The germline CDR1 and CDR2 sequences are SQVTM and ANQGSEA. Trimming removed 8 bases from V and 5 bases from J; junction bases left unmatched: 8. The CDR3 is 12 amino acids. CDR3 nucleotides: TGCAGCATAATAGGGGACAGGAACGAGCAGTACTTC. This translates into CSIIGDRNEQYF.

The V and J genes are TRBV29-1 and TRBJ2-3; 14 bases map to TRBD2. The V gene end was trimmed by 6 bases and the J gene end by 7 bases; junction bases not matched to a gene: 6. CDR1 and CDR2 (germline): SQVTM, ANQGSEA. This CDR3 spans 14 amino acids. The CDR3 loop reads CSVGLAGDINTQYF. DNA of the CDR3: TGCAGCGTGGGACTAGCGGGAGATATAAATACGCAGTATTTT.

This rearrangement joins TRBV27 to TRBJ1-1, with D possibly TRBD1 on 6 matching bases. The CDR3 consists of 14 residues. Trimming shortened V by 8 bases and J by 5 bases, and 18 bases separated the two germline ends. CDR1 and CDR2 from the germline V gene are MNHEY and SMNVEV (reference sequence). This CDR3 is CASGGLTGRTEAFF. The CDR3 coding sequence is TGTGCCAGCGGGGGTCTTACAGGGCGGACTGAAGCTTTCTTT.

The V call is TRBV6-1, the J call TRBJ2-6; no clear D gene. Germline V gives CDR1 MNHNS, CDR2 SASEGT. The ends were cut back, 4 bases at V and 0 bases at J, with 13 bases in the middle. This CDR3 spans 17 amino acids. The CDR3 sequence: CASSGLGSSSGANVLTF. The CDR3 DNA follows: TGTGCCAGCAGTGGTCTGGGCAGTTCCTCTGGGGCCAACGTCCTGACTTTC.

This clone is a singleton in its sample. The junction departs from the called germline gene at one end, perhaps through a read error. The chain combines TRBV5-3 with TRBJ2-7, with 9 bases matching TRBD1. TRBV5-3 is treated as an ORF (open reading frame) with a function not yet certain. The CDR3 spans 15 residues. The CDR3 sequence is CASSFRGQGNYEQYF. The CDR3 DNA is TGTGCCAGCAGCTTCAGGGGACAGGGAAACTACGAGCAGTACTTC.

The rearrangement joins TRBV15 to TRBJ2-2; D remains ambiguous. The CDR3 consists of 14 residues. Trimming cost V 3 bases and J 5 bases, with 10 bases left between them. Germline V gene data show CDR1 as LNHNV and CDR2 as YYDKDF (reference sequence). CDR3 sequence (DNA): TGTGCCACCAGCAGCTCTCTGGAGACCGGGGAGCTGTTTTTT. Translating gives CATSSSLETGELFF.

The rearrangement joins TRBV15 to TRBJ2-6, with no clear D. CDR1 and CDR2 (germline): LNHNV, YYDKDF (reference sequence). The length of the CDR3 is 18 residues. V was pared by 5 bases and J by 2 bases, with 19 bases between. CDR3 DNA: TGTGCCACCAGCTCCCCCACAAGTGCCTCTCCTGGGGCCAACGTCCTGACTTTC. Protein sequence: CATSSPTSASPGANVLTF.

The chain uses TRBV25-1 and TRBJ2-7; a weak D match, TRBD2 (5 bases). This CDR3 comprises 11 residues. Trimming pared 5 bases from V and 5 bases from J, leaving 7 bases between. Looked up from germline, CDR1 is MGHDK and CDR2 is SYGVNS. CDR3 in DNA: TGTGCCAGCAGTTGGGGAGACGAGCAGTACTTC. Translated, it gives CASSWGDEQYF.

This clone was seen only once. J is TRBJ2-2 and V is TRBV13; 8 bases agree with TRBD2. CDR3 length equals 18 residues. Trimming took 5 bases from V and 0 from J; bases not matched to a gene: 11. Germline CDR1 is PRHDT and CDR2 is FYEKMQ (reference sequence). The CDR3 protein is CASSLRGGYVPNTGELFF. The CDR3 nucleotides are TGTGCCAGCAGCCTCCGGGGGGGCTACGTTCCGAACACCGGGGAGCTGTTTTTT.

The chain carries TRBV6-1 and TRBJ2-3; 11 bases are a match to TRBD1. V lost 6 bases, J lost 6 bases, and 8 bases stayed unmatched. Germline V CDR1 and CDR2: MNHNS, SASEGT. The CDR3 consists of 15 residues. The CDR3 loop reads CASSAGTGGSDTQYF. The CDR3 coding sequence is TGTGCCAGCAGCGCCGGGACAGGGGGTTCGGATACGCAGTATTTT.

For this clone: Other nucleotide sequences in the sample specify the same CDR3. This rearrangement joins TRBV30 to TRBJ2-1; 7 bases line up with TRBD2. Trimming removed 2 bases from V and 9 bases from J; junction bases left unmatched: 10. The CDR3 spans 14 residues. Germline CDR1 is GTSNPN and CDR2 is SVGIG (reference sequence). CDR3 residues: CAWSWLAGASEQFF. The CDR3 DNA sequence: TGTGCCTGGAGTTGGCTGGCGGGAGCGAGTGAGCAGTTCTTC.

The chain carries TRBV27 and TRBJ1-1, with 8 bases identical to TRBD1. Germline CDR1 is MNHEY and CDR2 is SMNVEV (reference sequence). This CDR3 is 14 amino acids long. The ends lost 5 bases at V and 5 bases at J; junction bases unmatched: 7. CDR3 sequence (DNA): TGTGCCAGCAGTCTTAGCAGGGGGCGGACTGAAGCTTTCTTT. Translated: CASSLSRGRTEAFF.

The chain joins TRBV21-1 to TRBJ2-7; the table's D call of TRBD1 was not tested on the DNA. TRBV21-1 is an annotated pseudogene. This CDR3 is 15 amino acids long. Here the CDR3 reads CASSRDRGFSYEQYF. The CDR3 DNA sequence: TGTGCCAGCTCTCGGGACAGGGGTTTCTCCTACGAGCAGTACTTC.

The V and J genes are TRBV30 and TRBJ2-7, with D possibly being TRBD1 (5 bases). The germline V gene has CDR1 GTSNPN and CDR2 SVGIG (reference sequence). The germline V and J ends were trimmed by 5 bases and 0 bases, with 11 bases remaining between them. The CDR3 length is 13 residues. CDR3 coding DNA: TGTGCCTGGGCCCTAGGGGTCTCCTACGAGCAGTACTTC. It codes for CAWALGVSYEQYF.

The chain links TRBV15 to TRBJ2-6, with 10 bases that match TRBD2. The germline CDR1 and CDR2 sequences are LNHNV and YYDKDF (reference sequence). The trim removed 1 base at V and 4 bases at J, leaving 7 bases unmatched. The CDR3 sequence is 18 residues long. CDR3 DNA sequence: TGTGCCACCAGCAGAGTTGCTAGCGGGAGTTCCGGGGCCAACGTCCTGACTTTC. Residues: CATSRVASGSSGANVLTF.

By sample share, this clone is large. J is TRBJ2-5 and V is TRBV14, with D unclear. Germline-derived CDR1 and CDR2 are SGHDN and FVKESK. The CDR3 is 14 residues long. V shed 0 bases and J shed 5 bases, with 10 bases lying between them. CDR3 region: CASSQDMGAETQYF. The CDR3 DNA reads TGTGCCAGCAGCCAAGATATGGGCGCGGAGACCCAGTACTTC.

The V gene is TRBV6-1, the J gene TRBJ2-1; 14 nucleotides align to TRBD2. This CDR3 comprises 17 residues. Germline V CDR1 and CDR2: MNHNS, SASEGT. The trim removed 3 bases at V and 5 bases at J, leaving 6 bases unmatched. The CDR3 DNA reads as TGTGCCAGCAGTGAGGAAGGGACTAGCGGGGGCCACAATGAGCAGTTCTTC. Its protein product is CASSEEGTSGGHNEQFF.

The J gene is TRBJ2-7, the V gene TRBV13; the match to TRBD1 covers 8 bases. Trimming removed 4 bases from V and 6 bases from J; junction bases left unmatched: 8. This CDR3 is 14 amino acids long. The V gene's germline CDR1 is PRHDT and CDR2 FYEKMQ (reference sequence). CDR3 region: CASSSRTGTGEQYF. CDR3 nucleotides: TGTGCCAGCAGCTCCCGGACAGGGACGGGCGAGCAGTACTTC.

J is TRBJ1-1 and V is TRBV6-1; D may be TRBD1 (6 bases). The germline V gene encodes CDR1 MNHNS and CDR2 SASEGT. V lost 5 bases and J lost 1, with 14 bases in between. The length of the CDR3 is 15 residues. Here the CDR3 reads CASSSEGQQNTEAFF. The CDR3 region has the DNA TGTGCCAGCAGTTCCGAAGGACAGCAGAACACTGAAGCTTTCTTT.

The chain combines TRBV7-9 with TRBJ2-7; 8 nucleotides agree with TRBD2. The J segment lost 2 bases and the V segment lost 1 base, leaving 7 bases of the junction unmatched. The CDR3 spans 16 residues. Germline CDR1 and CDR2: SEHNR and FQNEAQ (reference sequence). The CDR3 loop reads CASSLEYGGRPYEQYF. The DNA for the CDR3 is TGTGCCAGCAGCTTAGAGTATGGCGGGAGGCCCTACGAGCAGTACTTC.

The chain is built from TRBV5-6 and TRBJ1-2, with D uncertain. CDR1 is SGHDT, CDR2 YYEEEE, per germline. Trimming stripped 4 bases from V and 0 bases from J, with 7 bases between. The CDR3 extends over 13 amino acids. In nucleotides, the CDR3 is TGTGCCAGCAGCAAGGAGTCTAACTATGGCTACACCTTC. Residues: CASSKESNYGYTF. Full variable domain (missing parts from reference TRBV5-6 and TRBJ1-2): DAGVTQSPTHLIKTRGQQVTLRCSPKSGHDTVSWYQQALGQGPQFIFQYYEEEERQRGNFPDRFSGHQFPNYSSELNVNALLLGDSALYLCASSKESNYGYTFGSGTRLTVV.